A single sample is the source of the 22 T cell receptor beta chains below, sequenced in a study of T cell responses to AZD1222 COVID-19 vaccine. Generated by immunoSEQ multiplex PCR, the TCRdb table keeps only in-frame clones and is missing some. There are approximately 150,000 clones in the sample; 88% occur only once, and around 2.2% lies in the top ten. Source: peripheral blood, taken on day 0 of AZD1222 vaccination. Source of these receptors: an adult in good health.

The chain joins TRBV10-3 to TRBJ2-7; D unresolved. Between the trimmed V and J ends, which lost 3 bases and 6 bases, there was a span of 12 bases. The CDR3 has 13 residues. CDR1 is ENHRY and CDR2 is SYGVKD in the germline V gene. The chain's CDR3 is CAISERSPGEQYF. The CDR3 DNA follows: TGTGCCATCAGTGAACGGAGTCCCGGCGAGCAGTACTTC.

This clone was counted a single time. The gene calls are TRBV7-2 and TRBJ2-7; D gene ambiguous. The CDR3 totals 12 residues. V lost 3 bases and J lost 5, with 8 bases in between. Looked up from germline, CDR1 is SGHTA and CDR2 is FQGNSA. CDR3 amino acids: CASSFRVNEQYF. Written as DNA, the CDR3 is TGTGCCAGCAGCTTTAGGGTAAACGAGCAGTACTTC.

The chain recombines TRBV25-1 with TRBJ2-3; 11 bases fit TRBD2. The germline gives CDR1 MGHDK, CDR2 SYGVNS. This CDR3 spans 15 amino acids. V shed 3 bases, J shed 4 bases, and the junction held 3 bases outside the gene matches. CDR3 region: CASSDTSGRPDTQYF. The CDR3 DNA follows: TGTGCCAGCAGTGACACTAGCGGGAGACCAGATACGCAGTATTTT.

The genes are TRBV24-1 and TRBJ2-5; D could derive from TRBD1 or TRBD2 (5 bases each). V was pared by 0 bases and J by 5 bases, with 12 bases between. The CDR3 is 15 amino acids. Germline V gene data show CDR1 as KGHDR and CDR2 as SFDVKD. CDR3 protein: CATSDLGDGQETQYF. In DNA, the CDR3 is TGTGCCACCAGTGATTTGGGGGACGGGCAGGAGACCCAGTACTTC.

The rearrangement uses TRBV11-3 and TRBJ2-3, with D tentatively TRBD1 (6 bases). The length of the CDR3 is 15 residues. Germline loops: CDR1 SGHNT, CDR2 YENEEA. Trimming left V 1 base short and J 4 bases short, with 12 bases between. The CDR3 loop is CASSLAQGSADTQYF. The CDR3 nucleotides read TGTGCCAGCAGCTTAGCGCAGGGGAGCGCAGATACGCAGTATTTT.

The chain recombines TRBV6-5 with TRBJ1-4; D not resolved. The CDR3 runs to 16 residues. V was clipped by 0 bases and J by 3 bases, with 11 bases between them. In germline, CDR1 is MNHEY, CDR2 SVGAGI. CDR3 residues: CASSYSGPAANEKLFF. For the CDR3, the DNA is TGTGCCAGCAGTTACTCAGGGCCAGCGGCTAATGAAAAACTGTTTTTT.

V and J are TRBV30 and TRBJ1-5; perhaps TRBD1 as D (5 bases). Trimming cost V 1 base and J 5 bases, with 9 bases left between them. Germline V gives CDR1 GTSNPN, CDR2 SVGIG (reference sequence). The CDR3 is 13 amino acids. The CDR3 DNA reads TGTGCCTGGAGTGGGGGGACTGATCAGCCCCAGCATTTT. As protein: CAWSGGTDQPQHF.

The chain combines TRBV7-3 with TRBJ1-5; a possible D gene is TRBD1 (5 bases). Germline V gene sequence: CDR1 SGHTA, CDR2 FQGTGA. Trimming took 0 bases from V and 7 from J, leaving 7 bases between them. The CDR3 is 13 amino acids. CDR3 protein: CASSLTGDQPQHF. The CDR3 DNA follows: TGTGCCAGCAGCTTAACTGGGGACCAGCCCCAGCATTTT.

J is TRBJ2-5 and V is TRBV18; the D is unclear. This CDR3 is built from 15 residues. The V gene lost 2 bases and the J gene lost 3 bases, with 13 bases spanning the gap. Looked up from germline, CDR1 is KGHSH and CDR2 is LQKENI. The CDR3 nucleotides read TGTGCCAGCTCACCAGTGGCAGGAGCCGAAGAGACCCAGTACTTC. This translates into CASSPVAGAEETQYF.

The chain uses TRBV19 and TRBJ1-5; the D gene is possibly TRBD1 (5 bases). The germline gives CDR1 LNHDA, CDR2 SQIVND (reference sequence). The CDR3 extends over 14 amino acids. V lost 6 bases, J lost 4 bases, and 13 bases lay in between. The CDR3 DNA follows: TGTGCCAGTAGCAGGGCAGGGCGGAATCAGCCCCAGCATTTT. It translates to CASSRAGRNQPQHF.

This clone was recorded a few times. The chain employs TRBV6-5 and TRBJ1-5; no definite D call. Germline CDR1 MNHEY, CDR2 SVGAGI. This CDR3 has 13 amino acids. The V end lost 0 bases, the J end lost 4 bases, and 4 bases lay between the germline ends. The CDR3: CASSYSENQPQHF. CDR3 nucleotide sequence: TGTGCCAGCAGTTACTCGGAGAATCAGCCCCAGCATTTT.

The J gene is TRBJ2-5, the V gene TRBV15; 8 bases agree with TRBD2. Germline CDR1 and CDR2: LNHNV and YYDKDF (reference sequence). V was pared by 7 bases and J by 1 base, with 17 bases of the junction left unmatched. This CDR3 region has 18 residues. Here the CDR3 DNA reads TGTGCCACCATCGACTCAACGAGGGCTAGCGGGTCCCAAGAGACCCAGTACTTC. Translated, it gives CATIDSTRASGSQETQYF.

In its sample, this clone was seen once. Other DNA variants within this sample encode the same CDR3. The genes are TRBV12-3 or TRBV12-4 and TRBJ1-1; D ambiguous. This CDR3 spans 12 amino acids. V dropped 3 bases and J dropped 1 base, with 3 bases sitting between them. This CDR3 reads CASSLTNTEAFF. The DNA of the CDR3 is TGTGCCAGCAGTTTGACGAACACTGAAGCTTTCTTT.

The sample holds a few counts of this clone. The same CDR3 arises from other DNA sequences in this sample as well. V and J are TRBV9 and TRBJ2-7; 7 nucleotides line up with TRBD2. The CDR3 is 14 amino acids. The V gene's germline CDR1 is SGDLS and CDR2 YYNGEE. V was clipped by 0 bases and J by 3 bases; unmatched bases: 3. The CDR3 DNA sequence: TGTGCCAGCAGCGTAGTCGGCGGGAGCTACGAGCAGTACTTC. Translation gives CASSVVGGSYEQYF.

The genes are TRBV6-2 or TRBV6-3 and TRBJ2-3; 11 nucleotides agree with TRBD2. CDR3 length equals 16 residues. The V segment lost 5 bases and the J segment 2 bases; nucleotides outside the gene matches: 6. Germline V gene data show CDR1 as MNHEY and CDR2 as SVGEGT. This CDR3 reads CASSPGTSGYTDTQYF. The CDR3 DNA reads TGTGCCAGCAGTCCCGGGACTAGCGGCTACACAGATACGCAGTATTTT.

The table lists this clone with a count of one. V gene TRBV15 combines with J gene TRBJ2-1, with D uncertain. The CDR3 contains 13 residues. V was trimmed by 4 bases and J by 4 bases, leaving 8 bases between them. Per the germline V gene, CDR1 is LNHNV and CDR2 is YYDKDF (reference sequence). The CDR3 DNA reads TGTGCCACCAGCAAATACAAGTACAATGAGCAGTTCTTC. Translation: CATSKYKYNEQFF.

The chain is built from TRBV4-3 and TRBJ1-1, with D uncertain. Germline V gene lookup returns CDR1 LGHNA and CDR2 YSLEER. The CDR3 runs 12 residues. Trimming took off 0 bases at V and 6 bases at J, with 5 bases between the two ends. The CDR3 nucleotides are TGCGCCAGCAGCCAAGACATGGCTGAAGCTTTCTTT. Translation gives CASSQDMAEAFF.

This clone showed up just once. V gene TRBV4-1 combines with J gene TRBJ1-2; D not resolved. The CDR3 covers 13 residues. Germline-derived CDR1 and CDR2 are MGHRA and YSYEKL. V gave up 4 bases and J gave up 8 bases, with 14 bases separating them. The CDR3 bases are TGCGCCAGCAGCCCTCAGTTCCACAGAGGCTACACCTTC. It yields the protein CASSPQFHRGYTF.

The J gene is TRBJ2-7, the V gene TRBV7-8; 9 nucleotides agree with TRBD1. Germline V gives CDR1 SGHVS, CDR2 FQNEAQ. V was pared by 4 bases and J by 3 bases, with 13 bases of the junction left unmatched. The CDR3 spans 17 residues. The CDR3: CASSSPFTGGAGYEQYF. As DNA, the CDR3 is TGTGCCAGCAGCTCCCCCTTCACAGGGGGCGCGGGCTACGAGCAGTACTTC.

The chain carries TRBV18 and TRBJ1-2; 7 nucleotides align to TRBD1. Germline V gene data show CDR1 as KGHSH and CDR2 as LQKENI. The CDR3 is 12 residues long. Unmatched junction bases numbered 9, after V lost 9 bases and J lost 8 bases. The CDR3 loop reads CASQGVDGGYTF. CDR3 DNA sequence: TGTGCCAGTCAGGGGGTGGATGGCGGCTACACCTTC.

The gene calls are TRBV5-1 and TRBJ2-7; D possibly matches TRBD1 or TRBD2 (5 bases each). The CDR3 totals 14 residues. V was shortened by 0 bases and J by 1 base, with 8 bases between the two germline ends. Germline loops: CDR1 SGHRS, CDR2 YFSETQ. The CDR3 nucleotides are TGCGCCAGCAGCTTGGATGGGGGATCCTACGAGCAGTACTTC. Amino acids: CASSLDGGSYEQYF.

This clone was detected only once. This chain joins TRBV30 and TRBJ2-3; D remains ambiguous. The V gene lost 1 base and the J gene lost 4 bases, with 3 bases spanning the gap. The CDR3 sequence is 11 residues long. CDR1 and CDR2 (germline): GTSNPN, SVGIG (reference sequence). DNA of the CDR3: TGTGCCTGGAGTGGGTCAGATACGCAGTATTTT. Translating gives CAWSGSDTQYF.